Below, 21 T cell receptor beta chains from the same sample are listed, as sequenced in a study of shared clonotypes between healthy human individuals. Measured with immunoSEQ multiplex PCR; TCRdb has only the in-frame clones, and not every one. This table has some 1 million clones, 60% to 80% appearing once. The sample taken for sequencing was memory CD4+ T cells sorted from blood. Regarding subset: CD45RA-negative fraction. These receptors originate from a man aged 18 to 29 in good health.

The chain carries TRBV4-1 and TRBJ2-6; tentatively, D is TRBD2 (5 bases). V lost 1 base to trimming and J lost 1 base, with 8 bases between them. CDR1 is MGHRA and CDR2 is YSYEKL in the germline V gene. The CDR3 sequence is 16 residues long. In nucleotides, the CDR3 is TGCGCCAGCAGCCAAGTGGGCGGGTCTGGGGCCAACGTCCTGACTTTC. This codes for CASSQVGGSGANVLTF.

This clone occurred once. This may be a read error: a much more frequent sequence differs by one nucleotide. The J gene is TRBJ1-1, the V gene TRBV5-8, with D perhaps TRBD1 (5 bases). The germline CDR1 and CDR2 sequences are SGHTS and YDEGEE. The CDR3 runs 13 residues. V shed 4 bases and J shed 1 base, with 8 bases lying between them. The CDR3, as DNA: TGTGCCAGCAGCCTGGGACGGAACACTGAAGCTTTCTTT. Encoded protein: CASSLGRNTEAFF.

In its sample, this clone was seen once. The rearrangement uses TRBV7-9 and TRBJ1-3; D remains unclear. Germline CDR1 reads SEHNR; CDR2 reads FQNEAQ (reference sequence). This CDR3 is built from 14 residues. Trimming left V 5 bases short and J 0 bases short, with 8 bases between. CDR3 sequence reads: CASSPESSGNTIYF. The CDR3 DNA reads TGTGCCAGCAGCCCGGAGAGCTCTGGAAACACCATATATTTT.

This clone was seen just once. This chain uses TRBV5-4 with TRBJ2-2, with 8 bases matching TRBD2. This CDR3 spans 18 amino acids. J was trimmed by 6 bases and V by 4 bases; bases with no gene match: 17. Germline V gene lookup returns CDR1 SGHNT and CDR2 YYREEE (reference sequence). The CDR3 sequence: CASSGGQEREGRAGELFF. The CDR3 DNA reads as TGTGCCAGCAGCGGAGGGCAGGAACGGGAGGGCCGGGCCGGGGAGCTGTTTTTT.

The gene calls are TRBV29-1 and TRBJ2-7; D might be TRBD1 (5 bases). Trimming stripped 7 bases from V and 2 bases from J, with 12 bases between. Germline CDR1 and CDR2: SQVTM and ANQGSEA. This CDR3 is 12 amino acids long. In nucleotides, the CDR3 is TGCAGCGCCGCCAGGGAACCCTACGAGCAGTACTTC. It yields the protein CSAAREPYEQYF.

The chain joins TRBV23-1 to TRBJ1-2; D not resolved. TRBV23-1 is an ORF; its function is uncertain. V lost 5 bases to trimming and J lost 2 bases, with 12 bases between them. CDR3 length: 14 amino acids. The CDR3 nucleotides read TGCGCCAGCAGTGTCAACCAACACAACTATGGCTACACCTTC. It translates to CASSVNQHNYGYTF.

This chain connects TRBV30 to TRBJ2-7; weak D call: TRBD2 (5 bases). The CDR3 is made up of 12 amino acids. The germline CDR1 and CDR2 sequences are GTSNPN and SVGIG (reference sequence). Trimming took off 3 bases at V and 4 bases at J, with 10 bases between the two ends. The CDR3 here is CAWSPSRYEQYF. The CDR3 DNA follows: TGTGCCTGGAGCCCTAGCAGGTACGAGCAGTACTTC.

The chain uses TRBV29-1 and TRBJ2-5; 10 positions match TRBD2. Germline CDR1 and CDR2: SQVTM and ANQGSEA. V gave up 4 bases and J gave up 0 bases; unmatched junction bases: 2. CDR3 length equals 14 residues. CDR3 nucleotide sequence: TGCAGCGTTGCCGGGACTAGCGACCAAGAGACCCAGTACTTC. It yields the protein CSVAGTSDQETQYF.

The V gene is TRBV20-1, the J gene TRBJ1-2, with 8 bases that match TRBD1. V lost 6 bases to trimming and J lost 7 bases; unmatched junction nucleotides: 4. The germline V gene encodes CDR1 DFQATT and CDR2 SNEGSKA (reference sequence). This CDR3 is built from 11 residues. CDR3 bases: TGCAGTGCCCCTCAGGGGGCTGGCTACACCTTC. It yields the protein CSAPQGAGYTF.

This chain joins TRBV6-5 and TRBJ2-7; D is unclear. Per the germline V gene, CDR1 is MNHEY and CDR2 is SVGAGI. V lost 2 bases and J lost 3, with 8 bases in between. This CDR3 spans 13 amino acids. The CDR3 nucleotides read TGTGCCAGCAGTTACCGGGTGGGCTACGAGCAGTACTTC. This codes for CASSYRVGYEQYF.

The gene calls are TRBV2 and TRBJ1-3, with D unresolved. The CDR3 consists of 15 residues. CDR1 and CDR2 from the germline V gene are SNHLY and FYNNEI. V was shortened by 6 bases and J by 3 bases, with 15 bases between the two germline ends. The DNA for the CDR3 is TGTGCCAGCAGCGAACAGCGTACATTTGGAAACACCATATATTTT. Translating it yields CASSEQRTFGNTIYF.

The chain joins TRBV7-3 to TRBJ2-7, with D possibly matching TRBD2 (5 bases). The V and J ends lost 5 bases and 9 bases respectively, with 17 bases between them. The CDR3 is 13 amino acids. Germline V gene sequence: CDR1 SGHTA, CDR2 FQGTGA. The CDR3 region has the DNA TGTGCCAGCAGCCGTACATTGGCAGAGGGGCAGTACTTC. Encoded protein: CASSRTLAEGQYF.

DNA of the CDR3: TGTGCCAGCGTAGGGCTTGGAAACACCGGGGAGCTGTTTTTT. The encoded protein is CASVGLGNTGELFF. This chain uses TRBV7-9 with TRBJ2-2; D ambiguous. This CDR3 is built from 14 residues. Germline values: CDR1 SEHNR, CDR2 FQNEAQ (reference sequence). V gave up 8 bases and J gave up 2 bases, with 12 bases separating them.

The rearrangement links TRBV18 to TRBJ2-7, with D tentatively TRBD1 (6 bases). V was clipped by 8 bases and J by 4 bases, with 15 bases between them. This CDR3 is 13 amino acids long. CDR1 KGHSH and CDR2 LQKENI come from the germline V gene. CDR3 DNA sequence: TGTGCCAGCGCGATTCGGACAGAGTACGAGCAGTACTTC. Its translation is CASAIRTEYEQYF.

The chain couples TRBV19 to TRBJ1-2; D possibly corresponds to TRBD1 (5 bases). Germline CDR1 LNHDA, CDR2 SQIVND (reference sequence). V lost 3 bases, J lost 2 bases, and 19 bases lay in between. This CDR3 contains 17 residues. The DNA of the CDR3 is TGTGCCAGTAGTATTACCCGGGCTTTGGGGGGAAACTATGGCTACACCTTC. Protein product: CASSITRALGGNYGYTF.

The V and J genes are TRBV6-6 and TRBJ2-7; 7 bases agree with TRBD2. The CDR3 covers 12 residues. Germline CDR1 is MNHNY and CDR2 is SVGAGI (reference sequence). Trimming at V came to 11 bases and at J to 2 bases, leaving 6 bases not matched to a gene. Here the CDR3 reads CAGGVSAYEQYF. The CDR3 DNA reads TGTGCCGGGGGGGTGTCGGCCTACGAGCAGTACTTC.

This chain connects TRBV5-1 to TRBJ1-5; D remains unclear. This CDR3 comprises 14 residues. Germline values: CDR1 SGHRS, CDR2 YFSETQ. Trimming removed 2 bases at V and 0 bases at J, with 6 bases between. The CDR3 region has the DNA TGCGCCAGCAGCTTAATGGATAGCAATCAGCCCCAGCATTTT. Its translation is CASSLMDSNQPQHF.

This clone has a handful of counts. The chain's CDR3 is CASSQGDRVNTEAFF. Here the CDR3 DNA reads TGTGCCAGCAGCCAAGGGGACAGGGTGAACACTGAAGCTTTCTTT. This sequence joins TRBV4-2 and TRBJ1-1; 9 nucleotides line up with TRBD1. The trim removed 1 base at V and 0 bases at J, leaving 0 bases unmatched. Per the germline V gene, CDR1 is LGHNA and CDR2 is YNFKEQ. The length of the CDR3 is 15 residues.

V and J are TRBV5-1 and TRBJ2-6; D unresolved. Germline V gene sequence: CDR1 SGHRS, CDR2 YFSETQ. The CDR3 has 18 residues. V gave up 0 bases and J gave up 4 bases, with 17 bases separating them. The CDR3 sequence: CASSLGSKQVSGANVLTF. The CDR3 DNA sequence: TGCGCCAGCAGCTTGGGCAGTAAACAAGTGTCCGGGGCCAACGTCCTGACTTTC.

The chain employs TRBV28 and TRBJ1-3, with D possibly TRBD1 on 5 matching bases. CDR1 MDHEN and CDR2 SYDVKM come from the germline V gene. The CDR3 covers 17 residues. Trimming left V 1 base short and J 0 bases short, with 13 bases between. The CDR3 loop is CASSLYYRQNSGNTIYF. In nucleotides, the CDR3 is TGTGCCAGCAGTTTATACTACCGACAGAACTCTGGAAACACCATATATTTT. The full variable domain, with the rest looked up from reference TRBV28 and TRBJ1-3, is DVKVTQSSRYLVKRTGEKVFLECVQDMDHENMFWYRQDPGLGLRLIYFSYDVKMKEKGDIPEGYSVSREKKERFSLILESASTNQTSMYLCASSLYYRQNSGNTIYFGEGSWLTVV.

The gene calls are TRBV18 and TRBJ1-3; 7 bases map to TRBD1. This CDR3 contains 16 residues. J was trimmed by 1 base and V by 2 bases; bases with no gene match: 5. Germline V gene data show CDR1 as KGHSH and CDR2 as LQKENI. The CDR3 loop is CASSPEGQYSGNTIYF. CDR3 nucleotides: TGTGCCAGCTCACCAGAGGGACAGTATTCTGGAAACACCATATATTTT.